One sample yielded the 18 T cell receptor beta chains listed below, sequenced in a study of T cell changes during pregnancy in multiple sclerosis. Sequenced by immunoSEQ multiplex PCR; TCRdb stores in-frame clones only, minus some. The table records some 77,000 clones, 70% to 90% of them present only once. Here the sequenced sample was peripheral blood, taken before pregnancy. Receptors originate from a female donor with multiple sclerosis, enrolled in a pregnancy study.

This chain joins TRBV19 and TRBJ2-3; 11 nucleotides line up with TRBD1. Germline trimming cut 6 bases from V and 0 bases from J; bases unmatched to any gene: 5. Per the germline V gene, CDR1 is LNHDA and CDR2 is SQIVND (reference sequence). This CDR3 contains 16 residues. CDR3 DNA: TGTGCCAGTAGGGACAGGGGGCGATCTAGCACAGATACGCAGTATTTT. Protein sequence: CASRDRGRSSTDTQYF. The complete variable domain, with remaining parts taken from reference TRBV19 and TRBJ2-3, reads DGGITQSPKYLFRKEGQNVTLSCEQNLNHDAMYWYRQDPGQGLRLIYYSQIVNDFQKGDIAEGYSVSREKKESFPLTVTSAQKNPTAFYLCASRDRGRSSTDTQYFGPGTRLTVL.

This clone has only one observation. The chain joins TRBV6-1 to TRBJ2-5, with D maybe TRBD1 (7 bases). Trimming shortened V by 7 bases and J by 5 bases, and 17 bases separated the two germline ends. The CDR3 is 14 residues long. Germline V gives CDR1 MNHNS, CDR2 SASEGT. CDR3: CASIGGGGMETQYF. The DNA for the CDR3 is TGTGCCAGCATAGGAGGGGGCGGGATGGAGACCCAGTACTTC.

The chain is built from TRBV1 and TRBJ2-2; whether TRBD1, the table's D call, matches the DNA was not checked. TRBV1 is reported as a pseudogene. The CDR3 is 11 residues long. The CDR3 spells CTRAGPGELFF. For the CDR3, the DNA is TGCACCAGGGCAGGCCCCGGGGAGCTGTTTTTT.

DNA for the CDR3: TGTGCCAGCAGTTACGAAGCTTTCAGCACAGATACGCAGTATTTT. It is translated as CASSYEAFSTDTQYF. The J gene is TRBJ2-3, the V gene TRBV6-5; D not resolved. Germline V gene sequence: CDR1 MNHEY, CDR2 SVGAGI. Trimming stripped 2 bases from V and 0 bases from J, with 9 bases between. The CDR3 loop spans 15 amino acids.

The CDR3, as DNA: TGTGCCAGCAGTGTGCAGGGGAGAGCTAATTCACCCCTCCACTTT. The encoded protein is CASSVQGRANSPLHF. The chain uses TRBV6-1 and TRBJ1-6, with D tentatively TRBD1 (6 bases). The germline V gene encodes CDR1 MNHNS and CDR2 SASEGT. CDR3 length equals 15 residues. V was trimmed by 4 bases and J by 6 bases, leaving 13 bases between them.

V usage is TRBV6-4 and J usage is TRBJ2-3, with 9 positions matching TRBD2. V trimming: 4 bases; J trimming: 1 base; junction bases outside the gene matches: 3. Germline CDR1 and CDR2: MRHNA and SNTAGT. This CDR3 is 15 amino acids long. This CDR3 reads CASSAASGGTDTQYF. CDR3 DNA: TGTGCCAGCAGTGCGGCTAGCGGGGGCACAGATACGCAGTATTTT.

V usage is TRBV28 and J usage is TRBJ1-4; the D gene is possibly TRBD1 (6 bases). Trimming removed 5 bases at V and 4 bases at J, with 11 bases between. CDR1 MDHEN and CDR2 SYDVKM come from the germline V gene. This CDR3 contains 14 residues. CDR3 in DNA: TGTGCCAGCAGTACCGGGACACTTAATGAAAAACTGTTTTTT. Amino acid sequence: CASSTGTLNEKLFF.

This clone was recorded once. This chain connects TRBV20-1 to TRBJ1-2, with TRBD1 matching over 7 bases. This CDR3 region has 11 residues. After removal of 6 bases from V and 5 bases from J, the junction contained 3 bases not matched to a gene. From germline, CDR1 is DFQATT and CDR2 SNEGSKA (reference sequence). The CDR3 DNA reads TGCAGTGCCCTCAGGGGGTATGGCTACACCTTC. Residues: CSALRGYGYTF.

The CDR3 sequence: CAWSVSPRGAQYF. CDR3 in DNA: TGTGCCTGGAGTGTATCTCCCCGGGGGGCGCAGTATTTT. The rearrangement joins TRBV30 to TRBJ2-3; 7 nucleotides agree with TRBD2. CDR1 and CDR2 (germline): GTSNPN, SVGIG (reference sequence). There are 13 residues in the CDR3. J gave up 10 bases and V 0 bases, and 7 bases lay outside the gene matches. Drawing the rest from reference TRBV30 and TRBJ2-3, the complete variable domain is SQTIHQWPATLVQPVGSPLSLECTVEGTSNPNLYWYRQAAGRGLQLLFYSVGIGQISSEVPQNLSASRPQDRQFILSSKKLLLSDSGFYLCAWSVSPRGAQYFGPGTRLTVL.

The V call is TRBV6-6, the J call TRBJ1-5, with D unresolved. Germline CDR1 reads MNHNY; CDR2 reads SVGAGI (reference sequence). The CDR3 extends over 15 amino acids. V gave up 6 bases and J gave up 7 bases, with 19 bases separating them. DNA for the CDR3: TGTGCCAGCAGCCCCGGGCCCTATGCGGGCCAGCCCCAGCATTTT. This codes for CASSPGPYAGQPQHF.

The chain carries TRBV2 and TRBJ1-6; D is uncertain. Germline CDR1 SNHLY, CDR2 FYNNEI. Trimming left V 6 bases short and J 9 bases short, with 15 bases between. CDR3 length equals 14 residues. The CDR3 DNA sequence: TGTGCCAGCAGAGACTACATTGGGCTTTCACCCCTCCACTTT. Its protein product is CASRDYIGLSPLHF.

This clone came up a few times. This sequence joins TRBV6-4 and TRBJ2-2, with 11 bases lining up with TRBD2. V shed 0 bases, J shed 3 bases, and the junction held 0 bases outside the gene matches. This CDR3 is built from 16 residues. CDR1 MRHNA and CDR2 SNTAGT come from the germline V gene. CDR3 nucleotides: TGTGCCAGCAGTGACTCGACTAGCGGGGACACCGGGGAGCTGTTTTTT. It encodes CASSDSTSGDTGELFF.

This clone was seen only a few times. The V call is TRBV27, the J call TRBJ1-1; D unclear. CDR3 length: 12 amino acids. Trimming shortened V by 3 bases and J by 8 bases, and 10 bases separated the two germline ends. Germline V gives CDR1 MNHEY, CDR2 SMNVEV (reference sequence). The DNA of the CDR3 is TGTGCCAGCAGTTTCCCGGGGATGGAAGCTTTCTTT. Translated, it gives CASSFPGMEAFF.

The CDR3 nucleotides are TGTGCCAGCAGCCCAAACACTGAAGCTTTCTTT. The encoded protein is CASSPNTEAFF. V is TRBV2 and J is TRBJ1-1; D unresolved. Germline values: CDR1 SNHLY, CDR2 FYNNEI. Trimming took 6 bases from V and 2 from J, leaving 4 bases between them. CDR3 size: 11 residues.

The CDR3 here is CASSYTGPGTGELFF. In nucleotides, the CDR3 is TGTGCCAGCAGTTACACAGGGCCGGGGACCGGGGAGCTGTTTTTT. V is TRBV6-5 and J is TRBJ2-2, with a weak D call TRBD1 (6 bases). Germline values: CDR1 MNHEY, CDR2 SVGAGI. Trimming stripped 2 bases from V and 5 bases from J, with 12 bases between. The CDR3 covers 15 residues.

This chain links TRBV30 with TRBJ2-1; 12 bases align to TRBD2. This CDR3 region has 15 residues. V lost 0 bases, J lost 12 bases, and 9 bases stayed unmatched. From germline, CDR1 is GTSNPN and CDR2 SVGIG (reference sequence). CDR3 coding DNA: TGTGCCTGGAGTGTACCGGGGGCTAGCGGGGGGGTGCAGTTCTTC. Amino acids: CAWSVPGASGGVQFF.

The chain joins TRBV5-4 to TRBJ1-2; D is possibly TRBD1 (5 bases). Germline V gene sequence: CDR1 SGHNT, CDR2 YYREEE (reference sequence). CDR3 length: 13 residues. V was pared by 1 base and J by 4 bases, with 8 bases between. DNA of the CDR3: TGTGCCAGCAGCTTGACAGGCCTCTATGGCTACACCTTC. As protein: CASSLTGLYGYTF.

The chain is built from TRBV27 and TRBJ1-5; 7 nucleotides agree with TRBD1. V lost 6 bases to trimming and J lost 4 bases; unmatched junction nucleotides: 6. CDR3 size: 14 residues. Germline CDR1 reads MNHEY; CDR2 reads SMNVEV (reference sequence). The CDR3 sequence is CASSNHRGNQPQHF. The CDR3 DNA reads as TGTGCCAGCAGCAATCACAGGGGTAATCAGCCCCAGCATTTT.